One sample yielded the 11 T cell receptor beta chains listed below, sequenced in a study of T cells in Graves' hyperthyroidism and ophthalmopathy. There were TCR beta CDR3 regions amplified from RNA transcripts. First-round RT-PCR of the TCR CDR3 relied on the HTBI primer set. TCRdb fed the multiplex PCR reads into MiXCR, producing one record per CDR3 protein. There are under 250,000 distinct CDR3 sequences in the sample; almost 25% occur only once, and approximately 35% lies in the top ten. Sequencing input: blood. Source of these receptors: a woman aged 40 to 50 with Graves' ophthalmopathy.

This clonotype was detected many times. The CDR3 DNA reads as TGTGCCAGCAGTGACGTCCCGCGCGGGGAGCTGTTTTTT. Translation: CASSDVPRGELFF. V and J are TRBV2 and TRBJ2-2; no firm D call. The V and J ends lost 3 bases and 7 bases respectively, with 9 bases between them. The CDR3 contains 13 residues. Germline values: CDR1 SNHLY, CDR2 FYNNEI.

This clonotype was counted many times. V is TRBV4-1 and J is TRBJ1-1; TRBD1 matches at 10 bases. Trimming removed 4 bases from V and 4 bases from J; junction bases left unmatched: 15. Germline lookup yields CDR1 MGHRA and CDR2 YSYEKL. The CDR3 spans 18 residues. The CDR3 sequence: CASSPMFLTGGRSTEAFF. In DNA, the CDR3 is TGCGCCAGCAGCCCAATGTTCCTGACAGGGGGCAGGAGCACTGAAGCTTTCTTT.

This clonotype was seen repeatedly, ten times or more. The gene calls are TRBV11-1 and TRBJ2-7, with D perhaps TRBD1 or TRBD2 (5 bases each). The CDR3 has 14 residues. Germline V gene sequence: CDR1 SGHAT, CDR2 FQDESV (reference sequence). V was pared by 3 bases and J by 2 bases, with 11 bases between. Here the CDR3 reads CASSFGDGTYEQYF. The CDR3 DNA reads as TGTGCCAGCAGCTTCGGGGACGGTACCTACGAGCAGTACTTC.

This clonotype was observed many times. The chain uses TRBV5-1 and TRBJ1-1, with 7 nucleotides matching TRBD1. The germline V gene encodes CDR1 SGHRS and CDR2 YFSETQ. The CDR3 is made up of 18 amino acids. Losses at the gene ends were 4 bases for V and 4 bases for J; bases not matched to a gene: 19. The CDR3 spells CASSPRPGGGRSGTEAFF. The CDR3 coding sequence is TGCGCCAGCAGCCCCCGTCCAGGGGGGGGACGTTCGGGCACTGAAGCTTTCTTT.

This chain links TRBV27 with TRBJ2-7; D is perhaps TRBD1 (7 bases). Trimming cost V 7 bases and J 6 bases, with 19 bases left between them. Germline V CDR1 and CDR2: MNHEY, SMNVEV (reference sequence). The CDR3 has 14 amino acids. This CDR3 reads CASNRGGGASEQYF. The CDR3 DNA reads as TGTGCCAGCAACCGAGGAGGGGGCGCTTCCGAGCAGTACTTC.

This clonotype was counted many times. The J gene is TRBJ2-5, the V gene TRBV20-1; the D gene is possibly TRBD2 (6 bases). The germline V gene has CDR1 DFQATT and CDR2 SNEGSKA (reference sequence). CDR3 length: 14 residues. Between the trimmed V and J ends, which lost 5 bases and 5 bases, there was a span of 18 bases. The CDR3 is CSADVGTGRETQYF. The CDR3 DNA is TGCAGTGCTGACGTGGGGACTGGGCGGGAGACCCAGTACTTC.

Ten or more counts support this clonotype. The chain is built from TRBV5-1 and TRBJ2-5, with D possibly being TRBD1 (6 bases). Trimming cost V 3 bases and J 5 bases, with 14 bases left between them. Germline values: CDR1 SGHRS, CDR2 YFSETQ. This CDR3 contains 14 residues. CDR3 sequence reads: CASSSYRVGETQYF. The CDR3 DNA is TGCGCCAGCAGCTCTTACAGGGTCGGGGAGACCCAGTACTTC.

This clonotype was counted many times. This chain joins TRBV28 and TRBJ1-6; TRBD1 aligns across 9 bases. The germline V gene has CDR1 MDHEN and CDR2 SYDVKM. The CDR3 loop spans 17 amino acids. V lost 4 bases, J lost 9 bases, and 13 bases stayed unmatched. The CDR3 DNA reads TGTGCCAGCAGTTCTCCTTCCGGGGACAGGGTACGTTCACCCCTCCACTTT. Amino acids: CASSSPSGDRVRSPLHF. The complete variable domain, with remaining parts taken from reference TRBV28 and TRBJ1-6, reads DVKVTQSSRYLVKRTGEKVFLECVQDMDHENMFWYRQDPGLGLRLIYFSYDVKMKEKGDIPEGYSVSREKKERFSLILESASTNQTSMYLCASSSPSGDRVRSPLHFGNGTRLTVT.

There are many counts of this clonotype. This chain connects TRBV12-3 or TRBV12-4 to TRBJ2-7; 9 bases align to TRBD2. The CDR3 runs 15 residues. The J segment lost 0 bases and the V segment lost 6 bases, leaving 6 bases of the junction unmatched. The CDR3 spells CASSQTSGVSYEQYF. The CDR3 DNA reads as TGTGCCAGCAGCCAGACTAGCGGCGTCTCCTACGAGCAGTACTTC.

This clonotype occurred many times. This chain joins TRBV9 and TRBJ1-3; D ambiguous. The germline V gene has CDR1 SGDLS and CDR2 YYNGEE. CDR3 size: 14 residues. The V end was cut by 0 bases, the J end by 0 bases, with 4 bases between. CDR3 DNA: TGTGCCAGCAGCGTAGTTGCCTCTGGAAACACCATATATTTT. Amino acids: CASSVVASGNTIYF. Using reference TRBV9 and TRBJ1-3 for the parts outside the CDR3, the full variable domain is DSGVTQTPKHLITATGQRVTLRCSPRSGDLSVYWYQQSLDQGLQFLIQYYNGEERAKGNILERFSAQQFPDLHSELNLSSLELGDSALYFCASSVVASGNTIYFGEGSWLTVV.

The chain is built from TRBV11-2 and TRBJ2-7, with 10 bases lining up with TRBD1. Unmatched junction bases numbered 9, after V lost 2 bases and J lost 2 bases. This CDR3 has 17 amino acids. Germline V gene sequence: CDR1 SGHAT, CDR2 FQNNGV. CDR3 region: CASSLIPGQGVTYEQYF. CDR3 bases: TGTGCCAGCAGCTTAATCCCCGGACAGGGGGTTACCTACGAGCAGTACTTC.